The rows below give T cell receptor beta chains drawn from one sample of a study of regulatory T cells in long-lasting Graves disease. MiXCR, run by TCRdb on the multiplex PCR reads, gives a single entry per CDR3 protein. The sample has 400,000 to 500,000 distinct CDR3 sequences; less than 15% are singletons. These sequences were also reported in another study, on T cells in Graves' hyperthyroidism and ophthalmopathy.

The input for sequencing was peripheral blood mononuclear cells (PBMCs), taken at new diagnosis, from a patient treated with antithyroid drugs. Receptors originate from a woman aged 45-60 years with Graves disease. Both conserved end residues are part of each CDR3. The D gene is left open where the match is weak. Size is stated for part of the rows, as once, few or many counts, or as a class when the clone is expanded.

D gene: .
J gene: TRBJ1-5
clone size: .
V gene: TRBV27
CDR3 protein: CASSSTVQFVNQPQHF
CDR3 DNA: TGTGCCAGCAGTTCAACAGTACAGTTCGTTAATCAGCCCCAGCATTTT

D gene: .
J gene: TRBJ2-7
clone size: few
V gene: TRBV6-1
CDR3 protein: CASSEEGDTNYEQYF
CDR3 DNA: TGTGCCAGCAGTGAAGAAGGGGACACTAACTACGAGCAGTACTTC

D gene: .
J gene: TRBJ2-3
clone size: many
V gene: TRBV7-9
CDR3 protein: CASRKNTGSDTQYF
CDR3 DNA: TGTGCCAGCAGGAAGAACACAGGGTCAGATACGCAGTATTTT

D gene: .
J gene: TRBJ1-1
clone size: many
V gene: TRBV12-5
CDR3 protein: CASGLAMNTEAFF
CDR3 DNA: TGTGCTAGTGGTTTGGCTATGAACACTGAAGCTTTCTTT

D gene: .
J gene: TRBJ2-5
clone size: many
V gene: TRBV3-1
CDR3 protein: CASSQDQRFQETQYF
CDR3 DNA: TGTGCCAGCAGCCAAGACCAGCGGTTCCAAGAGACCCAGTACTTC

D gene: .
J gene: TRBJ2-1
clone size: many
V gene: TRBV6-1
CDR3 protein: CASSVGTLPGNEQFF
CDR3 DNA: TGTGCCAGCAGTGTGGGGACTTTACCCGGCAATGAGCAGTTCTTC

D gene: .
J gene: TRBJ2-7
clone size: few
V gene: TRBV6-1
CDR3 protein: CASSESLPSPEQYF
CDR3 DNA: TGTGCCAGCAGTGAAAGCCTGCCTTCACCTGAGCAGTACTTC

D gene: .
J gene: TRBJ1-1
clone size: few
V gene: TRBV6-4
CDR3 protein: CASSDSRNTEAFF
CDR3 DNA: TGTGCCAGCAGTGACTCCAGGAACACTGAAGCTTTCTTT

D gene: TRBD2
J gene: TRBJ2-1
clone size: .
V gene: TRBV7-3
CDR3 protein: CASSQSASGMVSYNEQFF
CDR3 DNA: TGTGCCAGCAGCCAATCTGCTAGCGGGATGGTCTCCTACAATGAGCAGTTCTTC

D gene: .
J gene: TRBJ2-7
clone size: few
V gene: TRBV19
CDR3 protein: CASSNSGTLPYEQYF
CDR3 DNA: TGTGCCAGTAGCAACTCCGGGACACTCCCCTACGAGCAGTACTTC

D gene: .
J gene: TRBJ2-3
clone size: many
V gene: TRBV12-3/TRBV12-4
CDR3 protein: CASSLGLFTDTQYF
CDR3 DNA: TGTGCCAGCAGTTTAGGGCTCTTCACAGATACGCAGTATTTT

D gene: TRBD2
J gene: TRBJ2-3
clone size: .
V gene: TRBV6-2/TRBV6-3
CDR3 protein: CASVGLADTDTQYF
CDR3 DNA: TGTGCCAGCGTGGGACTAGCGGACACAGATACGCAGTATTTT

D gene: .
J gene: TRBJ1-1
clone size: many
V gene: TRBV12-3/TRBV12-4
CDR3 protein: CASSFGGSAEAFF
CDR3 DNA: TGTGCCAGCAGTTTTGGGGGGAGTGCTGAAGCTTTCTTT

D gene: .
J gene: TRBJ1-1
clone size: few
V gene: TRBV5-6
CDR3 protein: CASSKGSTEAFF
CDR3 DNA: TGTGCCAGCAGCAAGGGCAGCACTGAAGCTTTCTTT

D gene: TRBD1
J gene: TRBJ1-4
clone size: many
V gene: TRBV28
CDR3 protein: CASTNGQALYEKLFF
CDR3 DNA: TGTGCCAGCACCAATGGACAGGCCCTTTATGAAAAACTGTTTTTT

D gene: .
J gene: TRBJ2-7
clone size: many
V gene: TRBV6-2/TRBV6-3
CDR3 protein: CASSYDSGTSYEQYF
CDR3 DNA: TGTGCCAGCAGTTACGATAGCGGAACCTCCTACGAGCAGTACTTC

D gene: .
J gene: TRBJ2-1
clone size: many
V gene: TRBV28
CDR3 protein: CASSLSSLADFYNEQFF
CDR3 DNA: TGTGCCAGCAGTTTATCTTCCTTAGCGGATTTCTACAATGAGCAGTTCTTC

D gene: .
J gene: TRBJ1-1
clone size: many
V gene: TRBV7-2
CDR3 protein: CASSLMDSLTEAFF
CDR3 DNA: TGTGCCAGCAGCTTAATGGATAGCCTCACTGAAGCTTTCTTT

D gene: .
J gene: TRBJ1-3
clone size: .
V gene: TRBV28
CDR3 protein: CASSRLTGSFSNSGNTIYF
CDR3 DNA: TGCGCCAGCAGCCGGTTGACAGGTTCCTTTTCAAACTCTGGAAACACCATATATTTT

D gene: TRBD1
J gene: TRBJ1-1
clone size: many
V gene: TRBV29-1
CDR3 protein: CSAEGQGGTEAFF
CDR3 DNA: TGCAGCGCGGAGGGACAGGGAGGCACTGAAGCTTTCTTT

D gene: .
J gene: TRBJ2-2
clone size: .
V gene: TRBV11-2
CDR3 protein: CASSLGGGLGELFF
CDR3 DNA: TGTGCCAGCAGCTTAGGAGGGGGACTCGGGGAGCTGTTTTTT

D gene: .
J gene: TRBJ1-5
clone size: .
V gene: TRBV11-2
CDR3 protein: CASSYDELSNQPQHF
CDR3 DNA: TGTGCCAGCAGCTACGACGAGTTAAGCAATCAGCCCCAGCATTTT

D gene: .
J gene: TRBJ2-2
clone size: many
V gene: TRBV30
CDR3 protein: CAWSKAPSGLFF
CDR3 DNA: TGTGCCTGGAGTAAGGCCCCATCGGGGCTGTTTTTT

D gene: .
J gene: TRBJ2-1
clone size: many
V gene: TRBV28
CDR3 protein: CASVSGGGGRSNEQFF
CDR3 DNA: TGTGCCAGCGTATCGGGGGGCGGCGGGAGAAGCAATGAGCAGTTCTTC

D gene: TRBD1
J gene: TRBJ2-2
clone size: few
V gene: TRBV7-2
CDR3 protein: CASSNTGDGTGELFF
CDR3 DNA: TGTGCCAGCAGCAATACAGGGGATGGCACCGGGGAGCTGTTTTTT

D gene: .
J gene: TRBJ2-5
clone size: few
V gene: TRBV6-1
CDR3 protein: CASSEARKETQYF
CDR3 DNA: TGTGCCAGCAGTGAAGCCAGGAAAGAGACCCAGTACTTC

D gene: TRBD1
J gene: TRBJ2-1
clone size: few
V gene: TRBV12-3/TRBV12-4
CDR3 protein: CASSRVTGIYNEQFF
CDR3 DNA: TGTGCCAGCAGCCGGGTGACAGGGATCTACAATGAGCAGTTCTTC

D gene: .
J gene: TRBJ2-7
clone size: few
V gene: TRBV5-1
CDR3 protein: CASSLAIPQGRYEQYF
CDR3 DNA: TGCGCCAGCAGCTTGGCAATCCCCCAGGGGCGTTACGAGCAGTACTTC

D gene: TRBD2
J gene: TRBJ2-3
clone size: many
V gene: TRBV11-3
CDR3 protein: CASSLSWREGKTDTQYF
CDR3 DNA: TGTGCCAGCAGCTTAAGTTGGCGGGAGGGGAAGACAGATACGCAGTATTTT

D gene: .
J gene: TRBJ1-1
clone size: few
V gene: TRBV19
CDR3 protein: CASTPKGYSEAFF
CDR3 DNA: TGTGCCAGTACCCCCAAAGGGTACTCTGAAGCTTTCTTT

D gene: .
J gene: TRBJ1-1
clone size: many
V gene: TRBV3-1
CDR3 protein: CASSRGTLGTEAFF
CDR3 DNA: TGTGCCAGCAGCCGCGGGACTCTTGGAACTGAAGCTTTCTTT

D gene: .
J gene: TRBJ1-4
clone size: few
V gene: TRBV5-1
CDR3 protein: CASSVTGAPTNEKLFF
CDR3 DNA: TGCGCCAGCAGCGTCACAGGAGCCCCAACTAATGAAAAACTGTTTTTT

D gene: TRBD2
J gene: TRBJ2-2
clone size: .
V gene: TRBV9
CDR3 protein: CASSVGFSGRTGELFF
CDR3 DNA: TGTGCCAGCAGCGTAGGTTTTAGCGGGAGAACTGGGGAGCTGTTTTTT

D gene: TRBD1
J gene: TRBJ2-7
clone size: many
V gene: TRBV24-1
CDR3 protein: CATSEQGTGEQYF
CDR3 DNA: TGTGCCACCAGTGAACAAGGGACAGGCGAGCAGTACTTC

D gene: TRBD1
J gene: TRBJ1-5
clone size: .
V gene: TRBV10-3
CDR3 protein: CAISSTGVVQPQHF
CDR3 DNA: TGTGCCATCAGCTCGACAGGGGTCGTTCAGCCCCAGCATTTT

D gene: TRBD2
J gene: TRBJ2-7
clone size: many
V gene: TRBV3-1
CDR3 protein: CASSPPAGELWEQYF
CDR3 DNA: TGTGCCAGCAGCCCCCCGGCGGGAGAGCTTTGGGAGCAGTACTTC

D gene: .
J gene: TRBJ2-1
clone size: .
V gene: TRBV30
CDR3 protein: CAWSVFRANEQFF
CDR3 DNA: TGTGCCTGGAGTGTGTTCAGGGCTAATGAGCAGTTCTTC

D gene: TRBD1
J gene: TRBJ1-6
clone size: .
V gene: TRBV5-5
CDR3 protein: CASSSSGTANNSPLHF
CDR3 DNA: TGTGCCAGCAGCTCCTCCGGGACAGCTAATAATTCACCCCTCCACTTT

D gene: .
J gene: TRBJ2-3
clone size: many
V gene: TRBV27
CDR3 protein: CASSLSMLGYTDTQYF
CDR3 DNA: TGTGCCAGCAGTTTATCGATGCTGGGGTACACAGATACGCAGTATTTT

D gene: .
J gene: TRBJ1-6
clone size: .
V gene: TRBV3-1
CDR3 protein: CASSQRVGTPPLHF
CDR3 DNA: TGTGCCAGCAGCCAGAGGGTGGGGACCCCACCCCTCCACTTT

D gene: TRBD1
J gene: TRBJ1-1
clone size: many
V gene: TRBV25-1
CDR3 protein: CASSDPGQGMFTAFF
CDR3 DNA: TGTGCCAGCAGTGATCCGGGACAGGGGATGTTTACAGCTTTCTTT

D gene: .
J gene: TRBJ1-2
clone size: few
V gene: TRBV7-8
CDR3 protein: CASSSRGGYGYTF
CDR3 DNA: TGTGCCAGCAGCTCCCGGGGTGGCTATGGCTACACCTTC

D gene: .
J gene: TRBJ2-3
clone size: .
V gene: TRBV6-6
CDR3 protein: CASSYSTSQGATTQYF
CDR3 DNA: TGTGCCAGCAGTTACTCAACCTCACAGGGAGCGACTACGCAGTATTTT

D gene: .
J gene: TRBJ2-2
clone size: many
V gene: TRBV2
CDR3 protein: CASSEGLNTGELFF
CDR3 DNA: TGTGCCAGCAGTGAAGGACTCAACACCGGGGAGCTGTTTTTT

D gene: .
J gene: TRBJ2-7
clone size: few
V gene: TRBV30
CDR3 protein: CAWTRRENAEQYF
CDR3 DNA: TGTGCCTGGACCCGGAGGGAAAACGCCGAGCAGTACTTC

D gene: .
J gene: TRBJ1-1
clone size: many
V gene: TRBV28
CDR3 protein: CASSQVYTEAFF
CDR3 DNA: TGTGCCAGCAGTCAGGTGTACACTGAAGCTTTCTTT

D gene: TRBD2
J gene: TRBJ2-1
clone size: many
V gene: TRBV2
CDR3 protein: CASRTSGSYNEQFF
CDR3 DNA: TGTGCCAGCAGAACTAGCGGGAGCTACAATGAGCAGTTCTTC

D gene: .
J gene: TRBJ1-1
clone size: .
V gene: TRBV25-1
CDR3 protein: CASMGRDVEAFF
CDR3 DNA: TGTGCCAGCATGGGCCGGGACGTTGAAGCTTTCTTT

D gene: .
J gene: TRBJ2-7
clone size: many
V gene: TRBV27
CDR3 protein: CASSFGTSGHEQYF
CDR3 DNA: TGTGCCAGCAGTTTCGGGACGTCCGGGCACGAGCAGTACTTC

D gene: TRBD1
J gene: TRBJ1-1
clone size: many
V gene: TRBV6-1
CDR3 protein: CASSWDSMNTEAFF
CDR3 DNA: TGTGCCAGCAGCTGGGACAGCATGAACACTGAAGCTTTCTTT

D gene: TRBD2
J gene: TRBJ2-7
clone size: .
V gene: TRBV20-1
CDR3 protein: CSANPGLAYEQYF
CDR3 DNA: TGCAGTGCTAACCCGGGACTAGCATACGAGCAGTACTTC

D gene: TRBD1
J gene: TRBJ1-3
clone size: .
V gene: TRBV29-1
CDR3 protein: CSASGQGSGNTIYF
CDR3 DNA: TGCAGCGCGTCTGGACAGGGGTCTGGAAACACCATATATTTT

D gene: .
J gene: TRBJ1-5
clone size: few
V gene: TRBV7-9
CDR3 protein: CASSLSADNQPQHF
CDR3 DNA: TGTGCCAGCAGCTTATCGGCAGATAATCAGCCCCAGCATTTT

D gene: .
J gene: TRBJ2-3
clone size: many
V gene: TRBV12-3/TRBV12-4
CDR3 protein: CASPQFPTDRTDTQYF
CDR3 DNA: TGTGCCAGCCCACAATTTCCCACTGACCGCACAGATACGCAGTATTTT

D gene: TRBD2
J gene: TRBJ2-7
clone size: many
V gene: TRBV28
CDR3 protein: CASSSPSGSSTYEQYF
CDR3 DNA: TGTGCCAGCAGTTCCCCGAGCGGGAGCTCCACCTACGAGCAGTACTTC

D gene: .
J gene: TRBJ2-1
clone size: many
V gene: TRBV5-1
CDR3 protein: CASSPVNQGPGYEQFF
CDR3 DNA: TGTGCCAGCAGCCCCGTTAACCAGGGACCAGGCTATGAGCAGTTCTTC

D gene: .
J gene: TRBJ1-2
clone size: many
V gene: TRBV5-1
CDR3 protein: CASSIGDANYGYTF
CDR3 DNA: TGCGCCAGCAGCATTGGGGACGCTAACTATGGCTACACCTTC

D gene: .
J gene: TRBJ2-7
clone size: few
V gene: TRBV3-1
CDR3 protein: CASSQEGGVPNSYEQYF
CDR3 DNA: TGTGCCAGCAGCCAAGAAGGAGGGGTTCCGAACTCCTACGAGCAGTACTTC

D gene: .
J gene: TRBJ1-5
clone size: many
V gene: TRBV2
CDR3 protein: CASELDALQGKPQHF
CDR3 DNA: TGTGCCAGCGAGCTGGACGCGCTACAGGGAAAGCCCCAGCATTTT

D gene: TRBD2
J gene: TRBJ2-1
clone size: few
V gene: TRBV13
CDR3 protein: CASSKIAGGSSYNEQFF
CDR3 DNA: TGTGCCAGCAGCAAAATAGCGGGAGGAAGCTCCTACAATGAGCAGTTCTTC